This is a list of T cell receptor beta chains from one sample in a study of T-cell reconstitution after alpha-beta-depleted transplantation in children. TCRdb redid the calling of the PCR reads with MiXCR, one entry per CDR3 protein. The data show around 96,000 distinct CDR3 sequences, less than 15% seen once. The input for sequencing was PBMCs from the stem cell graft donor, taken from the stem cell graft. These receptors came from a human donor who donated a stem cell graft to a child with inherited bone marrow failure. CDR3s include the opening cysteine and the closing phenylalanine or tryptophan. Some rows mark clone size as missing; the rest say once, few, many or name a class of expanded clone.

V gene: TRBV12-5
clone size: many
CDR3 length: 16
J gene: TRBJ2-2
CDR3 protein: CASGWTSGTYTGELFF

V gene: TRBV27
clone size: many
CDR3 length: 14
J gene: TRBJ2-1
CDR3 protein: CASSPGTEYNEQFF

V gene: TRBV4-3
clone size: -
CDR3 length: 13
J gene: TRBJ2-2
CDR3 protein: CASSQEEVGELFF

V gene: TRBV6-1
clone size: -
CDR3 length: 14
J gene: TRBJ2-7
CDR3 protein: CASSRGQGGYEQYF

V gene: TRBV2
clone size: -
CDR3 length: 12
J gene: TRBJ2-3
CDR3 protein: CASGDVTDTQYF

V gene: TRBV7-6
clone size: many
CDR3 length: 14
J gene: TRBJ1-2
CDR3 protein: CASSSVPNAYGYTF

V gene: TRBV27
clone size: -
CDR3 length: 14
J gene: TRBJ1-5
CDR3 protein: CASSYRNSNQPQHF

V gene: TRBV20-1
clone size: many
CDR3 length: 16
J gene: TRBJ2-3
CDR3 protein: CSAGTSFQAVGDTQYF

V gene: TRBV5-1
clone size: many
CDR3 length: 14
J gene: TRBJ1-2
CDR3 protein: CASSLGPGNYGYTF

V gene: TRBV6-5
clone size: many
CDR3 length: 14
J gene: TRBJ2-1
CDR3 protein: CASSYRGFGNEQFF

V gene: TRBV7-2
clone size: many
CDR3 length: 16
J gene: TRBJ2-5
CDR3 protein: CASSLLGLAGGETQYF

V gene: TRBV4-3
clone size: many
CDR3 length: 18
J gene: TRBJ2-7
CDR3 protein: CASSQAVGGPTAPYEQYF

V gene: TRBV27
clone size: many
CDR3 length: 13
J gene: TRBJ2-1
CDR3 protein: CASSLLGTEQQFF